This T cell receptor (beta chain) was profiled in a study of shared clonotypes between healthy human individuals (dated by TCRdb to the early 2020s). Broadly, across the study: The cohort comprised a couple of women and a few men aged 18 to 49 years. To increase sequencing depth and limit assay-specific biases, different laboratories used diverse techniques to prepare libraries and sequence TCR repertoires. To estimate repertoire size and how much clonotypes are shared between individuals, the study performed deep sequencing of blood TCR repertoires from roughly five healthy adults. Per donor, leukapheresis produced somewhere between about 0.94 and 9.5 billion PBMCs. For each donor, CD4 naive and CD4 memory were each given three plates, CD8 naive was given two plates, and CD8 memory was given one plate. The full study reports these points: Even with the large sequencing depth, rarefaction of the sorted-subset datasets indicated that sequencing was incomplete. Sampling was restricted to blood, and TCR repertoires in tissue are likely to differ from TCR repertoires in blood. The small number of donors limited the genetic and exposure-history diversity represented. When a few donors were compared, the shared fraction of clonotypes was about 5.2% for naive CD4, about 4% for naive CD8, about 2.5% for memory CD4, and 0.4% for memory CD8. Larger estimated clonotype richness was generally found for naive subsets than for memory subsets. Pairwise subsampling indicated that sequencing depth was expected to affect the degree of clonotype sharing among donors. Higher generation probabilities were observed for clonotypes shared by all four sorted-subset donors than for non-shared clonotypes.

CD8 naive samples were obtained by positive selection for CCR7 among CD45RO-negative cells, yielding a CD45RA+CCR7+ population from which TemRA cells were excluded. The donors were healthy, HIV-negative adults with no recently reported acute infections or vaccinations. Every donor was a Caucasian adult residing in Nashville, Tennessee, USA. After blood collection by leukapheresis, PBMCs were isolated using Ficoll-Histopaque density gradient centrifugation and then cryopreserved in the vapor phase of liquid nitrogen. Analytical flow cytometry was used to check the purity and quantity of every magnetically sorted T cell population. Genomic DNA was isolated from each sorted fraction and quantified by UV absorbance on a Nanodrop 2000c. TCR CDR3 regions were amplified from genomic DNA by multiplex PCR using the deep immunoSEQ assay. Extracted genomic DNA from each cell subset was distributed evenly across all wells of several immunoSEQ 96-well plates, and each plate was treated as a replicate. Each replicate PCR for sorted subsets received about 200 ng genomic DNA, equal to tens of thousands of T cell genomes. The purified libraries were quantified using a Qubit 3.0 fluorometer, sized with a Bioanalyzer 2100, and then quantified again using the KAPA Library Quantification kit. Each immunoSEQ 96-well plate was sequenced on its own single-read 150-cycle Illumina NextSeq 550 flow cell. The original pipeline was this. Because only junctional sequences without quality scores were contained in the immunoSEQ output, filtering matching that applied to full-length reads could not be performed. Sequences were annotated with PyIR, a Python wrapper for IgBLAST v1.9, and V/J genes and CDR3 were assigned using IMGT germline references. Reads were removed for weak V/J assignments (E-value above 1e-6), missing CDR3, stop codons, out-of-frame junctions, or ambiguous translated residues. V3J clonotypes were defined as sequences sharing the same inferred V gene, J gene, and CDR3 amino acid sequence. The percentage overlap between two repertoires was calculated by dividing the number of shared unique clonotypes by the size of the smaller repertoire. Richness of each repertoire was evaluated using RTK rarefaction, the Chao1 estimator, and Recon v2.1 estimates of unobserved clonotypes. Generation probabilities were computed with OLGA for all TCRbeta clonotypes obtained by the gDNA method from four donors. Not all clones reach the TCRdb copy of this immuneACCESS table, which keeps in-frame sequences only. Checked studies attribute under half of the gap to unresolved V genes and leave the rest unexplained. V, J and clone size reflect that table, while D and trimming were determined from the DNA. The sample records under 850,000 clones, over 90% of which are singletons. Around 24% of the sample is held by the ten biggest clonotypes.

Measured from the cysteine to the phenylalanine, the CDR3 is 13 residues long. Only the CDR3 DNA stays, 39 bases, in frame from base 1. Looking up the germline V gene (reference sequence) yields CDR1 MNHEY and CDR2 SMNVEV. Cut back by 3 bases and 4 bases, the V and J ends lie 7 bases apart. This clone came up a few times. Its specific antigen is unknown. Base qualities were left out, and no much larger clone turns up one base away. The chain couples TRBV27 to TRBJ2-1, with a tentative D gene TRBD1 over 5 matching bases. Sequenced input: naive CD8+ T cells sorted from blood. What the cell subset or site label conveys for this sample: CD45RA+CCR7+. This TCR was sampled from a man aged 25 to 40 in good health. The CDR3 in this case is CASSFQGYNEQFF. The bases read TGTGCCAGCAGTTTCCAGGGTTACAATGAGCAGTTCTTC.